Below, 8 T cell receptor beta chains from the same sample are listed, as sequenced in a study of T cell responses to AZD1222 COVID-19 vaccine. The data were produced by immunoSEQ multiplex PCR, yet TCRdb's version contains in-frame clones alone and is incomplete. Among about 180,000 clones, around nine tenths were seen once, and the ten largest hold more than 25%. Sample: peripheral blood, taken 28 days after the second AZD1222 dose. Receptor source: an adult who received the AZD1222 COVID-19 vaccine.

The V call is TRBV7-3, the J call TRBJ2-7, with D tentatively TRBD2 (5 bases). The CDR3 has 14 residues. Germline CDR1 SGHTA, CDR2 FQGTGA. V was trimmed by 1 base and J by 3 bases, leaving 10 bases between them. CDR3 in amino acids: CASSLNGMGYEQYF. DNA for the CDR3: TGTGCCAGCAGCTTAAACGGGATGGGCTACGAGCAGTACTTC.

The chain links TRBV6-5 to TRBJ1-2; the D gene is possibly TRBD1 (6 bases). The germline V and J ends were trimmed by 2 bases and 2 bases, with 9 bases remaining between them. Germline-derived CDR1 and CDR2 are MNHEY and SVGAGI. The CDR3 sequence is 14 residues long. The CDR3 is CASSYGGGNYGYTF. The CDR3 DNA reads as TGTGCCAGCAGTTACGGGGGCGGCAACTATGGCTACACCTTC.

The chain recombines TRBV7-3 with TRBJ2-5; 8 positions agree with TRBD1. The CDR3 contains 13 residues. The J segment lost 2 bases and the V segment lost 8 bases, leaving 4 bases of the junction unmatched. From germline, CDR1 is SGHTA and CDR2 FQGTGA. DNA of the CDR3: TGTGCCAGCTCCAGGACAGGGCAAGAGACCCAGTACTTC. This gives the protein CASSRTGQETQYF.

The chain links TRBV2 to TRBJ2-7, with 9 bases lining up with TRBD2. Germline CDR1 reads SNHLY; CDR2 reads FYNNEI. The trim removed 6 bases at V and 4 bases at J, leaving 10 bases unmatched. The CDR3 length is 15 residues. In DNA form, the CDR3 reads TGTGCCAGCAGCGACCCGGGCGGGAGGGCGTACGAGCAGTACTTC. Translating gives CASSDPGGRAYEQYF.

The rearrangement links TRBV6-5 to TRBJ1-1; TRBD1 matches 10 bases. Losses at the gene ends were 4 bases for V and 9 bases for J; bases not matched to a gene: 5. Germline values: CDR1 MNHEY, CDR2 SVGAGI. This CDR3 contains 13 residues. Here the CDR3 DNA reads TGTGCCAGCAGTTCGACGGGACAGGGGAAAGCTTTCTTT. Translated: CASSSTGQGKAFF.

V and J are TRBV9 and TRBJ2-2, with D maybe TRBD2 (6 bases). V was cut by 3 bases and J by 0 bases, with 12 bases left in between. CDR1 is SGDLS, CDR2 YYNGEE, per germline. The CDR3 loop spans 16 amino acids. This CDR3 is CASSDPGTPNTGELFF. As DNA, the CDR3 is TGTGCCAGCAGCGACCCAGGGACTCCGAACACCGGGGAGCTGTTTTTT. Looking up the rest from reference TRBV9 and TRBJ2-2 gives the full variable domain: DSGVTQTPKHLITATGQRVTLRCSPRSGDLSVYWYQQSLDQGLQFLIQYYNGEERAKGNILERFSAQQFPDLHSELNLSSLELGDSALYFCASSDPGTPNTGELFFGEGSRLTVL.

V gene TRBV2 combines with J gene TRBJ2-4, with 10 bases that match TRBD1. The V gene's germline CDR1 is SNHLY and CDR2 FYNNEI. V trimming: 0 bases; J trimming: 7 bases; junction bases outside the gene matches: 0. This CDR3 region has 14 residues. The CDR3 loop is CASSEAGQGNIQYF. In DNA, the CDR3 is TGTGCCAGCAGTGAAGCGGGACAGGGGAACATTCAGTACTTC.

The chain has TRBV27 and TRBJ1-6; D ambiguous. Trimming left V 3 bases short and J 3 bases short, with 18 bases between. CDR1 is MNHEY, CDR2 SMNVEV, per germline (reference sequence). This CDR3 is built from 18 residues. The CDR3 DNA follows: TGTGCCAGCAGTTTTTCAGGACGGACGCCTCGCTATAATTCACCCCTCCACTTT. This translates into CASSFSGRTPRYNSPLHF.